The next 19 T cell receptor beta chains were all read from a single sample in a study of blood T cell repertoires in COVID-19. Libraries were prepared by immunoSEQ multiplex PCR; TCRdb keeps only in-frame clonotypes and omits some of them. This sample has more than 200,000 clones, with under 90% found just once. Sequenced input: peripheral blood. The receptors originated from a woman of 80 years or more with COVID-19, enrolled during active disease.

This clone was counted once. The chain joins TRBV19 to TRBJ1-3; the D gene is possibly TRBD1 (6 bases). The CDR3 consists of 13 residues. V was clipped by 10 bases and J by 4 bases, with 14 bases between them. Germline CDR1 reads LNHDA; CDR2 reads SQIVND (reference sequence). CDR3 region: CATHRVGGNTIYF. The CDR3, as DNA: TGTGCCACCCACAGGGTTGGAGGAAACACCATATATTTT.

The chain employs TRBV2 and TRBJ1-1, with 9 bases that match TRBD1. With V trimmed by 6 bases and J by 4 bases, 6 bases remained unmatched. Germline V gene sequence: CDR1 SNHLY, CDR2 FYNNEI. There are 14 residues in the CDR3. This CDR3 is CASRRGQGATEAFF. The CDR3 DNA reads TGTGCCAGCAGGAGGGGACAGGGAGCCACTGAAGCTTTCTTT. Full variable domain (outside the CDR3, taken from reference TRBV2 and TRBJ1-1): EPEVTQTPSHQVTQMGQEVILRCVPISNHLYFYWYRQILGQKVEFLVSFYNNEISEKSEIFDDQFSVERPDGSNFTLKIRSTKLEDSAMYFCASRRGQGATEAFFGQGTRLTVV.

The rearrangement uses TRBV11-2 and TRBJ2-7, with D unclear. Germline CDR1 is SGHAT and CDR2 is FQNNGV. The CDR3 is made up of 13 amino acids. Trimming pared 1 base from V and 0 bases from J, leaving 4 bases between. This CDR3 is CASSLGSSYEQYV. The CDR3 nucleotides read TGTGCCAGCAGCTTAGGGAGCTCCTACGAGCAGTACGTC.

The chain is built from TRBV18 and TRBJ1-1; D perhaps matches TRBD1 (5 bases). The CDR3 has 16 amino acids. Trimming took off 1 base at V and 1 base at J, with 13 bases between the two ends. Germline CDR1 reads KGHSH; CDR2 reads LQKENI. The CDR3 here is CASSPLMGQGNTEAFF. CDR3 DNA: TGTGCCAGCTCACCACTTATGGGTCAGGGGAACACTGAAGCTTTCTTT.

The rearrangement uses TRBV7-2 and TRBJ2-5; 7 nucleotides align to TRBD2. Germline CDR1 SGHTA, CDR2 FQGNSA. There are 15 residues in the CDR3. Trimming took 5 bases from V and 6 from J; bases not matched to a gene: 12. The CDR3 here is CASSGAGPLRKTQYF. The CDR3 nucleotides are TGTGCCAGCAGCGGAGCGGGACCGCTAAGAAAGACCCAGTACTTC.

In the case of this clone: Additional DNA sequences in this sample encode the identical CDR3. The chain recombines TRBV28 with TRBJ1-5; 8 positions agree with TRBD1. The CDR3 runs to 14 residues. The germline V gene encodes CDR1 MDHEN and CDR2 SYDVKM. Trimming at V came to 5 bases and at J to 4 bases, leaving 4 bases not matched to a gene. The CDR3 sequence is CASSLGTGNQPQHF. The CDR3, as DNA: TGTGCCAGCAGTCTCGGGACAGGAAATCAGCCCCAGCATTTT.

This chain connects TRBV10-3 to TRBJ2-1; 8 bases fit TRBD2. Trimming removed 7 bases from V and 3 bases from J; junction bases left unmatched: 14. CDR3 length: 17 amino acids. Germline V gene data show CDR1 as ENHRY and CDR2 as SYGVKD. CDR3 nucleotide sequence: TGTGCCATCACCGCCGTGGAGCGGGGGTCCCTCTACAATGAGCAGTTCTTC. It is translated as CAITAVERGSLYNEQFF.

CDR3 residues: CASSQTRGIQPQHF. The CDR3 nucleotides read TGTGCCAGCTCACAAACCCGGGGGATTCAGCCCCAGCATTTT. The rearrangement links TRBV18 to TRBJ1-5; maybe TRBD1 (5 bases). Germline-derived CDR1 and CDR2 are KGHSH and LQKENI. This CDR3 spans 14 amino acids. The germline V and J ends were trimmed by 4 bases and 6 bases, with 13 bases remaining between them.

The J gene is TRBJ2-1, the V gene TRBV23-1, with D possibly matching TRBD2 (5 bases). TRBV23-1 is known as an ORF, though its function is uncertain. V was pared by 8 bases and J by 5 bases, with 22 bases between. The CDR3 length is 16 residues. Here the CDR3 reads CASPSASPRGNNEQFF. In DNA form, the CDR3 reads TGCGCCAGCCCGAGCGCGAGCCCTCGGGGTAACAATGAGCAGTTCTTC.

This clone is a singleton in its sample. The V call is TRBV14, the J call TRBJ2-5; 7 bases line up with TRBD1. Unmatched junction bases numbered 7, after V lost 4 bases and J lost 5 bases. CDR1 is SGHDN and CDR2 is FVKESK in the germline V gene. The length of the CDR3 is 14 residues. CDR3 loop: CASSPRGGGETQYF. In DNA form, the CDR3 reads TGTGCCAGCAGCCCGCGAGGGGGCGGGGAGACCCAGTACTTC.

In its sample, this clone was seen once. V usage is TRBV27 and J usage is TRBJ2-1, with 13 bases matching TRBD2. The CDR3 sequence is 16 residues long. V lost 3 bases, J lost 8 bases, and 7 bases stayed unmatched. Germline CDR1 and CDR2: MNHEY and SMNVEV (reference sequence). CDR3 bases: TGTGCCAGCAGTTTCCGACTAGCGGGGGGCGGGGATGAGCAGTTCTTC. This gives the protein CASSFRLAGGGDEQFF.

This rearrangement joins TRBV18 to TRBJ2-1; 7 nucleotides match TRBD2. Trimming cost V 1 base and J 4 bases; bases outside gene matches: 4. There are 15 residues in the CDR3. Germline V gene sequence: CDR1 KGHSH, CDR2 LQKENI. Here the CDR3 reads CASSPRRGGYNEQFF. The CDR3, as DNA: TGTGCCAGCTCACCACGGCGGGGAGGGTACAATGAGCAGTTCTTC.

The V gene is TRBV7-2, the J gene TRBJ2-3; 10 nucleotides match TRBD2. Germline lookup yields CDR1 SGHTA and CDR2 FQGNSA. The V gene end was trimmed by 4 bases and the J gene end by 3 bases; junction bases not matched to a gene: 4. The CDR3 totals 15 residues. The CDR3 region has the DNA TGTGCCAGCAGCTCCCGACTAGCGGGTACAGATACGCAGTATTTT. Protein product: CASSSRLAGTDTQYF.

This clone has just one count. V is TRBV4-2 and J is TRBJ2-3, with 10 bases lining up with TRBD1. The germline V gene encodes CDR1 LGHNA and CDR2 YNFKEQ. The CDR3 totals 17 residues. Trimming took 0 bases from V and 0 from J; bases not matched to a gene: 3. CDR3 amino acids: CASSQEVGQGSTDTQYF. The CDR3 bases are TGTGCCAGCAGCCAAGAGGTGGGACAGGGGAGCACAGATACGCAGTATTTT.

This chain uses TRBV9 with TRBJ1-2; D gene unclear. This CDR3 comprises 16 residues. Germline lookup yields CDR1 SGDLS and CDR2 YYNGEE. The germline V and J ends were trimmed by 4 bases and 0 bases, with 16 bases remaining between them. The CDR3 DNA reads TGTGCCAGCAGCCCTCGGACTGGAAAAGCTAACTATGGCTACACCTTC. Its protein product is CASSPRTGKANYGYTF.

The chain has TRBV18 and TRBJ1-6; D is possibly TRBD1 (5 bases). V dropped 6 bases and J dropped 7 bases, with 10 bases sitting between them. This CDR3 contains 13 residues. From germline, CDR1 is KGHSH and CDR2 LQKENI. The CDR3 region is CASSGGINSPLHF. The CDR3 DNA reads as TGTGCCAGCTCGGGGGGAATCAATTCACCCCTCCACTTT.

The V call is TRBV28, the J call TRBJ1-3; D perhaps matches TRBD1 (6 bases). Per the germline V gene, CDR1 is MDHEN and CDR2 is SYDVKM. The CDR3 has 16 amino acids. Trimming left V 6 bases short and J 4 bases short, with 19 bases between. Here the CDR3 reads CASSSPMGAKGNTIYF. CDR3 bases: TGTGCCAGCAGCTCCCCGATGGGGGCCAAAGGAAACACCATATATTTT.

This clone was detected once. The chain recombines TRBV18 with TRBJ2-3, with TRBD1 matching over 7 bases. CDR3 size: 14 residues. The trim removed 2 bases at V and 5 bases at J, leaving 4 bases unmatched. The V gene's germline CDR1 is KGHSH and CDR2 LQKENI. Here the CDR3 reads CASSPEQGLDTQYF. In DNA form, the CDR3 reads TGTGCCAGCTCACCAGAACAGGGGTTAGATACGCAGTATTTT.

The rearrangement links TRBV3-1 (or the pseudogene TRBV3-2) to TRBJ1-1; 7 bases are a match to TRBD1. J lost 11 bases, V lost 0 bases, and 9 bases had no gene match. CDR3 size: 14 residues. Germline V gene data show CDR1 as LGHDT and CDR2 as YNNKEL (reference sequence). CDR3 bases: TGTGCCAGCAGCCAAGATTTGGGACAGCTGCGGGCTTTCTTT. Encoded protein: CASSQDLGQLRAFF.